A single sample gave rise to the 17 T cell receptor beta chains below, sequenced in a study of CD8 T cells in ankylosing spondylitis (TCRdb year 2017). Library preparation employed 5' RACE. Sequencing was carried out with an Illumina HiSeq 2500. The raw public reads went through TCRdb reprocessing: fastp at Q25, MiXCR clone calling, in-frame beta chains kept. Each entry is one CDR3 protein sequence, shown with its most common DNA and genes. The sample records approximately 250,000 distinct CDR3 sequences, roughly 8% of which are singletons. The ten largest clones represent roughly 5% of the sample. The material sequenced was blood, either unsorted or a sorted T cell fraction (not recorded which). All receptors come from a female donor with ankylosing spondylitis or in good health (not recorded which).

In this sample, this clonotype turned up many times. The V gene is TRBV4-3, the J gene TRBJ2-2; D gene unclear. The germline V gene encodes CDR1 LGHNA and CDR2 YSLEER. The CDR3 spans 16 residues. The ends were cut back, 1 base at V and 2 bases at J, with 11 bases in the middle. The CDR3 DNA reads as TGCGCCAGCAGCCAAGGGATTAGCCGCAACACCGGGGAGCTGTTTTTT. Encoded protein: CASSQGISRNTGELFF.

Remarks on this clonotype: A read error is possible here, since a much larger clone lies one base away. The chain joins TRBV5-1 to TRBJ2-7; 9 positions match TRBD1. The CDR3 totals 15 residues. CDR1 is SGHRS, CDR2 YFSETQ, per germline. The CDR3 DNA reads TGCACCAGCAGGCGTGACAGGGGGAGCTCCTACGAGCAGTACTTC. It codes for CTSRRDRGSSYEQYF.

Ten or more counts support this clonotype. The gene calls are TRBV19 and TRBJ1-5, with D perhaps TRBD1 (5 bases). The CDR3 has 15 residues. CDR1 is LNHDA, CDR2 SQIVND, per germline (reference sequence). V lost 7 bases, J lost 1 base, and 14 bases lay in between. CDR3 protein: CASTSRGRSNQPQHF. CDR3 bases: TGTGCCAGTACCAGTAGGGGCAGGAGCAATCAGCCCCAGCATTTT.

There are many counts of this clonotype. DNA of the CDR3: TGCAGCGTTGAAGTGGGGAGTGACACCATATATTTT. Translated: CSVEVGSDTIYF. The chain combines TRBV29-1 with TRBJ1-3; the D is unclear. V lost 1 base to trimming and J lost 8 bases, with 9 bases between them. CDR1 and CDR2 (germline): SQVTM, ANQGSEA. This CDR3 contains 12 residues.

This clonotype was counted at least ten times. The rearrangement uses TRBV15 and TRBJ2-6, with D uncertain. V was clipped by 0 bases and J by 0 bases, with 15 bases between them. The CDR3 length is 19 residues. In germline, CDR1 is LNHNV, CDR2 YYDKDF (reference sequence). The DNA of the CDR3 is TGTGCCACCAGCAGAGATCTAAGAGCGATTACCTCTGGGGCCAACGTCCTGACTTTC. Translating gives CATSRDLRAITSGANVLTF.

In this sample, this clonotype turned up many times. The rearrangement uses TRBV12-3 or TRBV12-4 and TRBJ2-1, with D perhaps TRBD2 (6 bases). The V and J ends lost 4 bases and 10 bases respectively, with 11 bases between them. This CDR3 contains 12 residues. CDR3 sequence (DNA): TGTGCCAGCAGTTCTAGGAGCGGGGAGCAGTTCTTC. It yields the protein CASSSRSGEQFF.

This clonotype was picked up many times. The CDR3 here is CASSWEGNEQFF. Written as DNA, the CDR3 is TGCGCCAGCAGCTGGGAGGGGAATGAGCAGTTCTTC. The V and J genes are TRBV5-1 and TRBJ2-1, with 7 bases aligning to TRBD2. Unmatched junction bases numbered 1, after V lost 3 bases and J lost 7 bases. The germline V gene has CDR1 SGHRS and CDR2 YFSETQ. The CDR3 runs 12 residues.

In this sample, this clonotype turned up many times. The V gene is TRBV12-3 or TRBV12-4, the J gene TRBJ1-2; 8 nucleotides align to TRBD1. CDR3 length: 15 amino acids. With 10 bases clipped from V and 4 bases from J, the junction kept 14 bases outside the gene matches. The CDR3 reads CATIGQETGGYGYTF. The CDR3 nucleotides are TGTGCCACCATCGGTCAAGAAACAGGGGGCTATGGCTACACCTTC.

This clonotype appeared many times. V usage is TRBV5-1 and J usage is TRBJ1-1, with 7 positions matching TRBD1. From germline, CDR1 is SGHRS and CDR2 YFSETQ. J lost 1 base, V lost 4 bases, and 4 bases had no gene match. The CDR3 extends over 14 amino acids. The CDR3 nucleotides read TGCGCCAGCAGCCCGGGACAGCCGAACACTGAAGCTTTCTTT. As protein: CASSPGQPNTEAFF.

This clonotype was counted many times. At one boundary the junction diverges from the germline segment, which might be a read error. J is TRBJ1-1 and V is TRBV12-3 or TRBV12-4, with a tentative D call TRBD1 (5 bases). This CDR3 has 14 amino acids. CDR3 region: CASTGTGMNAEAFF. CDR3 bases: TGTGCCAGCACGGGGACGGGCATGAACGCTGAAGCTTTCTTT.

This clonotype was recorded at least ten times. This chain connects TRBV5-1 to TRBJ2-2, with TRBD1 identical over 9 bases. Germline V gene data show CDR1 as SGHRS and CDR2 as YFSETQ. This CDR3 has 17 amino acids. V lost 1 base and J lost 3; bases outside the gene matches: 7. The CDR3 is CASSLSPGQGYTGELFF. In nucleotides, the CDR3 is TGCGCCAGCAGCTTGTCTCCGGGACAGGGTTACACCGGGGAGCTGTTTTTT.

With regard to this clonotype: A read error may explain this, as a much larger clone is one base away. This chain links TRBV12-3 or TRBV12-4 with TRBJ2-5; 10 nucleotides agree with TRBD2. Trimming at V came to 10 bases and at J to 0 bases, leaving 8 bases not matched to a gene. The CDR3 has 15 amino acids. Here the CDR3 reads CANTRTSGNQETQYF. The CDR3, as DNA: TGTGCCAACACTCGGACTAGCGGCAACCAAGAGACCCAGTACTTC.

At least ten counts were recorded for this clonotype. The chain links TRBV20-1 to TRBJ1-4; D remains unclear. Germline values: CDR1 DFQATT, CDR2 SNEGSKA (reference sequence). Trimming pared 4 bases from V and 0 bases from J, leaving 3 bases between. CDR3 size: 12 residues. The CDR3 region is CSATATNEKLFF. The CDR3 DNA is TGCAGTGCTACCGCAACTAATGAAAAACTGTTTTTT.

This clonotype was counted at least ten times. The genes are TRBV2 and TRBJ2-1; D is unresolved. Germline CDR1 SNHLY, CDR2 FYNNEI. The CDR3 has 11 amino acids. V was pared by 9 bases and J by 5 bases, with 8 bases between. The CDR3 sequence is CASDQDNEQFF. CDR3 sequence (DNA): TGTGCCAGTGACCAGGACAATGAGCAGTTCTTC.

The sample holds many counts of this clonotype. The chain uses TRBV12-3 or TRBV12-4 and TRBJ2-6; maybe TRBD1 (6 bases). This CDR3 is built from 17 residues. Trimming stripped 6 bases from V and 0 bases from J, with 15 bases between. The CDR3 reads CASSLRDILSGANVLTF. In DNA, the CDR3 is TGTGCCAGCAGCCTCCGGGACATCCTCTCTGGGGCCAACGTCCTGACTTTC.

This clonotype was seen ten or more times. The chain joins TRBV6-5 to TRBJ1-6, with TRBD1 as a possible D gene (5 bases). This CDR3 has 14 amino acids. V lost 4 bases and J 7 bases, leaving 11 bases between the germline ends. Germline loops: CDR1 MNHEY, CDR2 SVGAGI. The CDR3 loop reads CASSSGTMNSPLHF. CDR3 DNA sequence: TGTGCCAGCAGTTCCGGGACCATGAATTCACCCCTCCACTTT.

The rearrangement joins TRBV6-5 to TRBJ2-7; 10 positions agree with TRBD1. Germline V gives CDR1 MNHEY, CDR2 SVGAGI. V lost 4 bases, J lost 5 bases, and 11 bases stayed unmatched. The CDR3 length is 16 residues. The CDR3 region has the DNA TGTGCCAGCAGTTCCTCGGGGACAGGGGCGTATGACGAGCAGTACTTC. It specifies CASSSSGTGAYDEQYF.